This TCR beta chain stems from a study of T cells in Graves' hyperthyroidism and ophthalmopathy. Study-wide results and caveats: Most clonotypes that expanded in the thyroid above 0.001 also showed up in blood. Ophthalmopathy could be told apart from stable hyperthyroidism with a 13 V-J model.

RNA transcripts provided the source from which TCR beta CDR3 regions were amplified. A set of HTBI primers served as the primers for a first-round RT-PCR of the TCR CDR3. Using its own MiXCR run on the multiplex PCR reads, TCRdb lists one record per CDR3 protein. Of roughly 380,000 distinct CDR3 sequences listed, roughly 19% are singletons. Uncontrolled infection, other autoimmune disease, pregnancy or lactation excluded patients. Fresh peripheral blood, around 9.5 ml, yielded the PBMCs. This clonotype was observed at least ten times. Its antigen is unknown. The CDR3 is 17 amino acids. Trimming took 7 bases from V and 2 from J, leaving 23 bases between them. The germline V gene encodes CDR1 MNHEY and CDR2 SVGAGI.

Sequencing was carried out using blood. The rearrangement links TRBV6-5 to TRBJ1-1; a possible D gene is TRBD1 (6 bases). The source of this sequence is a woman younger than 30 with Graves' hyperthyroidism. The CDR3: CASTWGPGLLDNTEAFF. In DNA form, the CDR3 reads TGTGCCAGCACTTGGGGGCCGGGACTTCTAGATAACACTGAAGCTTTCTTT.